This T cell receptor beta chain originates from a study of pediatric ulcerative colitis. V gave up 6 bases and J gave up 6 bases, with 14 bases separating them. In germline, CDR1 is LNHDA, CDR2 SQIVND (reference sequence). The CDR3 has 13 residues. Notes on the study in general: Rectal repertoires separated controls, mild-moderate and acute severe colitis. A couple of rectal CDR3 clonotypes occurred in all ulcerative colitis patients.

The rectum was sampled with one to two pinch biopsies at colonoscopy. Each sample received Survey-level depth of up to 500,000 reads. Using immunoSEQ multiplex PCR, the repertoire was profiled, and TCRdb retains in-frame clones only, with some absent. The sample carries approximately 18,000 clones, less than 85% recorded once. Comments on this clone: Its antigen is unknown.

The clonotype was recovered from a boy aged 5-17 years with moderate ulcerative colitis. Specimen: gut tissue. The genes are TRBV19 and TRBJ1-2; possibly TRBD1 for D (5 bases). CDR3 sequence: CASRGRTSDGYTF. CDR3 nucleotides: TGTGCCAGTAGGGGACGGACATCCGATGGCTACACCTTC.